What follows are 18 T cell receptor beta chains derived from one specimen sequenced in a study of T cells expressing NK-cell markers. TCRdb derives one entry per CDR3 protein from the 5' RACE reads, leaving out DNA. This sample contains approximately 550,000 distinct CDR3 sequences. The specimen sequenced was blood T cells: a sorted CD56 or NKG2C T cell subset, CD4+ or CD8+ T cells, or bulk PBMC T cells (not recorded which). The receptors were gathered from a man aged 18 to 29 in good health.

The rearrangement links TRBV5-1 to TRBJ2-1; lacking DNA, the TRBD2 call made by TCRdb goes unchecked. In germline, CDR1 is SGHRS, CDR2 YFSETQ. The CDR3 has 17 amino acids. CDR3 protein: CASSLGELAGGRNEQFF.

This rearrangement joins TRBV7-9 to TRBJ2-3. There are 14 residues in the CDR3. Looked up from germline, CDR1 is SEHNR and CDR2 is FQNEAQ (reference sequence). The CDR3: CASSPHMGTDTQYF. The full variable domain, its missing parts supplied by reference TRBV7-9 and TRBJ2-3, is DTGVSQNPRHKITKRGQNVTFRCDPISEHNRLYWYRQTLGQGPEFLTYFQNEAQLEKSRLLSDRFSAERPKGSFSTLEIQRTEQGDSAMYLCASSPHMGTDTQYFGPGTRLTVL.

V gene TRBV12-3 or TRBV12-4 combines with J gene TRBJ1-5. The CDR3 has 12 residues. The chain's CDR3 is CASSLQVQPQHF.

The gene calls are TRBV7-9 and TRBJ2-7; TCRdb calls TRBD1, which cannot be checked without DNA. There are 13 residues in the CDR3. Germline assignment: CDR1 SEHNR and CDR2 FQNEAQ (reference sequence). The CDR3 sequence is CASSFTRDHEQYF.

The CDR3 loop is CASSLTGTSGRAPFF. The genes are TRBV5-1 and TRBJ2-1; as DNA is missing, the TRBD2 call by TCRdb cannot be tested. CDR3 length: 15 residues. Germline V gives CDR1 SGHRS, CDR2 YFSETQ.

The chain is built from TRBV29-1 and TRBJ1-3. Germline V CDR1 and CDR2: SQVTM, ANQGSEA. CDR3 size: 14 residues. CDR3 in amino acids: CSVALGFSGNTIYF.

This chain uses TRBV28 with TRBJ2-7. In germline, CDR1 is MDHEN, CDR2 SYDVKM. CDR3 length: 14 residues. CDR3 sequence: CASSSGGRIYEQYF.

The V gene is TRBV5-1, the J gene TRBJ2-3; TCRdb's D call of TRBD1 is untestable without DNA. Germline values: CDR1 SGHRS, CDR2 YFSETQ. This CDR3 contains 14 residues. The CDR3: CASNGALGRDTQYF.

V gene TRBV19 combines with J gene TRBJ1-2; there is no DNA to check the TCRdb D call of TRBD1. The germline CDR1 and CDR2 sequences are LNHDA and SQIVND (reference sequence). The CDR3 has 14 amino acids. CDR3 sequence: CASSIGGGGYGYTF.

The chain carries TRBV5-6 and TRBJ1-5. The length of the CDR3 is 15 residues. Germline V gene sequence: CDR1 SGHDT, CDR2 YYEEEE. The CDR3 is CASSSGRGVHQPQHF.

The rearrangement uses TRBV6-2 or TRBV6-3 and TRBJ2-7; TCRdb gives TRBD2 as the D gene, but with no DNA this cannot be confirmed. The germline CDR1 and CDR2 sequences are MNHEY and SVGEGT. The CDR3 extends over 17 amino acids. This CDR3 is CASSRLAGVYNLHEQYF.

J is TRBJ2-3 and V is TRBV29-1; without DNA, the TCRdb call of TRBD1 cannot be checked. The length of the CDR3 is 13 residues. The V gene's germline CDR1 is SQVTM and CDR2 ANQGSEA. The CDR3: CSADRVIGDTQYF.

The rearrangement uses TRBV20-1 and TRBJ2-1; TCRdb gives TRBD2 as the D gene, but with no DNA this cannot be confirmed. There are 12 residues in the CDR3. CDR1 and CDR2 (germline): DFQATT, SNEGSKA (reference sequence). The CDR3 sequence: CSARLGIAEQFF.

The V and J genes are TRBV10-3 and TRBJ1-2; no DNA is available, so the TRBD1 call from TCRdb remains unchecked. This CDR3 spans 14 amino acids. Germline CDR1 reads ENHRY; CDR2 reads SYGVKD. The chain's CDR3 is CAISPTDPIYGYTF.

The genes are TRBV5-1 and TRBJ2-1. The CDR3 is 11 amino acids. Germline V lookup: CDR1 SGHRS, CDR2 YFSETQ. The CDR3 spells CASSVLGEQFF.

The chain has TRBV12-3 or TRBV12-4 and TRBJ2-7; there is no DNA to check the TCRdb D call of TRBD1. The CDR3 spans 16 residues. The CDR3 sequence: CASSSGGSRPMVEQYF.

V usage is TRBV11-2 and J usage is TRBJ2-2; lacking DNA, the TRBD2 call made by TCRdb goes unchecked. From germline, CDR1 is SGHAT and CDR2 FQNNGV. This CDR3 contains 17 residues. Here the CDR3 reads CASSSILRLANTGELFF.

The gene calls are TRBV9 and TRBJ2-1. The V gene's germline CDR1 is SGDLS and CDR2 YYNGEE. The CDR3 has 12 amino acids. Here the CDR3 reads CASGRVDGLQFF.